The next 26 T cell receptor beta chains were all read from a single sample in a study of blood T cell repertoires in COVID-19. TCRdb's copy holds only in-frame clones and misses some; the assay was immunoSEQ multiplex PCR. The table includes approximately 260,000 clones, around 87% detected once. The specimen sequenced was peripheral blood. These receptors originate from a man aged 60 to 75 who had recovered from COVID-19.

This clone has just a few counts. The chain links TRBV13 to TRBJ2-4; a possible D gene is TRBD1 (5 bases). Germline CDR1 is PRHDT and CDR2 is FYEKMQ (reference sequence). V was shortened by 0 bases and J by 0 bases, with 21 bases between the two germline ends. The CDR3 sequence is 20 residues long. The CDR3, as DNA: TGTGCCAGCAGCTTAGGTTGGGTCAGGGCCAAGAATCTAGCCAAAAACATTCAGTACTTC. Translating gives CASSLGWVRAKNLAKNIQYF.

This clone is a singleton in its sample. V usage is TRBV3-1 (or the pseudogene TRBV3-2) and J usage is TRBJ2-3, with 9 nucleotides matching TRBD2. V was pared by 4 bases and J by 4 bases, with 6 bases of the junction left unmatched. The germline gives CDR1 LGHDT, CDR2 YNNKEL (reference sequence). The CDR3 has 15 residues. The CDR3: CASSLSPSGADTQYF. CDR3 DNA sequence: TGTGCCAGCAGCCTGAGCCCTAGCGGGGCAGATACGCAGTATTTT.

The CDR3: CASWDRGRNEKLFF. The CDR3 DNA follows: TGTGCCAGCTGGGACAGGGGAAGGAATGAAAAACTGTTTTTT. V usage is TRBV2 and J usage is TRBJ1-4, with 10 bases identical to TRBD1. The CDR3 sequence is 14 residues long. J was trimmed by 5 bases and V by 8 bases; bases with no gene match: 5. Germline assignment: CDR1 SNHLY and CDR2 FYNNEI.

This sequence joins TRBV6-6 and TRBJ2-5; 10 bases are a match to TRBD2. Trimming took 5 bases from V and 6 from J; bases not matched to a gene: 3. The CDR3 extends over 13 amino acids. Germline V gene sequence: CDR1 MNHNY, CDR2 SVGAGI (reference sequence). The CDR3 sequence: CASSLAGVQTQYF. CDR3 nucleotide sequence: TGTGCCAGCAGTCTAGCGGGGGTACAGACCCAGTACTTC.

The chain joins TRBV10-3 to TRBJ1-6, with D maybe TRBD1 (5 bases). In germline, CDR1 is ENHRY, CDR2 SYGVKD. The CDR3 has 12 amino acids. The V gene lost 9 bases and the J gene lost 8 bases, with 11 bases spanning the gap. CDR3 loop: CAIGETDSPLHF. The DNA for the CDR3 is TGTGCCATAGGGGAAACGGATTCACCCCTCCACTTT.

The chain employs TRBV6-6 and TRBJ1-5, with TRBD1 matching 7 bases. Germline values: CDR1 MNHNY, CDR2 SVGAGI (reference sequence). Trimming cost V 6 bases and J 7 bases; bases outside gene matches: 6. The CDR3 is 13 residues long. In nucleotides, the CDR3 is TGTGCCAGCAGCCGACAGGGTCAACAGCCCCAGCATTTT. It codes for CASSRQGQQPQHF.

The J gene is TRBJ2-3, the V gene TRBV20-1, with D possibly matching TRBD2 (6 bases). CDR3 length: 16 residues. Germline assignment: CDR1 DFQATT and CDR2 SNEGSKA (reference sequence). Deletions cut 3 bases from V and 1 base from J, with 17 bases between. The CDR3 DNA reads as TGCAGTGCTAGTGAGGGACTTAGTTCTGGCACAGATACGCAGTATTTT. This translates into CSASEGLSSGTDTQYF.

CDR3 residues: CASSSETGYTGTEAFF. Written as DNA, the CDR3 is TGTGCCAGCAGCTCCGAGACAGGGTATACGGGAACTGAAGCTTTCTTT. The chain combines TRBV7-6 with TRBJ1-1; 7 bases are a match to TRBD1. The CDR3 length is 16 residues. The J segment lost 5 bases and the V segment lost 4 bases, leaving 13 bases of the junction unmatched. Per the germline V gene, CDR1 is SGHVS and CDR2 is FNYEAQ. The full variable domain, in which reference TRBV7-6 and TRBJ1-1 provide the parts outside the CDR3, is GAGVSQSPRYKVTKRGQDVALRCDPISGHVSLYWYRQALGQGPEFLTYFNYEAQQDKSGLPNDRFSAERPEGSISTLTIQRTEQRDSAMYRCASSSETGYTGTEAFFGQGTRLTVV.

The V gene is TRBV25-1, the J gene TRBJ2-3, with D tentatively TRBD2 (5 bases). The V end was cut by 5 bases, the J end by 2 bases, with 17 bases between. CDR1 is MGHDK, CDR2 SYGVNS, per germline. CDR3 length equals 16 residues. The CDR3 is CASSRGLPRLTDTQYF. The CDR3 DNA is TGTGCCAGCAGTCGCGGACTGCCTCGTCTCACAGATACGCAGTATTTT.

Here the CDR3 DNA reads TGTGCCAGCAGCAAGGGCGATGGGAATGAAAAACTGTTTTTT. It translates to CASSKGDGNEKLFF. This chain connects TRBV21-1 to TRBJ1-4; the table's D gene call, TRBD1, was not cross checked with the DNA. TRBV21-1 is recorded as a pseudogene. CDR3 length: 14 amino acids.

V gene TRBV11-3 combines with J gene TRBJ2-3; TRBD1 agrees at 7 bases. Germline-derived CDR1 and CDR2 are SGHNT and YENEEA. Trimming took 5 bases from V and 4 from J; bases not matched to a gene: 6. The length of the CDR3 is 14 residues. The CDR3 here is CASSEGARADTQYF. In DNA, the CDR3 is TGTGCCAGCAGCGAGGGGGCGCGGGCAGATACGCAGTATTTT.

In its sample, this clone was seen a few times. The chain links TRBV25-1 to TRBJ2-2; D is unresolved. Between the trimmed V and J ends, which lost 2 bases and 7 bases, there was a span of 11 bases. CDR3 length equals 14 residues. Germline loops: CDR1 MGHDK, CDR2 SYGVNS. In DNA, the CDR3 is TGTGCCAGCAGTGAAACCCGCGCTAGCGGGGAGCTGTTTTTT. This translates into CASSETRASGELFF.

The chain has TRBV9 and TRBJ2-7, with 8 nucleotides matching TRBD2. Germline assignment: CDR1 SGDLS and CDR2 YYNGEE. The length of the CDR3 is 18 residues. Germline trimming cut 4 bases from V and 0 bases from J; bases unmatched to any gene: 15. CDR3 region: CASSPREGGARTSYEQYF. In DNA, the CDR3 is TGTGCCAGCAGCCCCCGGGAGGGGGGGGCTAGAACCTCCTACGAGCAGTACTTC.

The genes are TRBV6-5 and TRBJ2-3, with TRBD2 as a possible D gene (6 bases). The germline V gene encodes CDR1 MNHEY and CDR2 SVGAGI. This CDR3 region has 14 residues. V lost 6 bases and J lost 1, with 11 bases in between. CDR3 in amino acids: CASSPGGGTDTQYF. For the CDR3, the DNA is TGTGCCAGCAGCCCCGGCGGGGGCACAGATACGCAGTATTTT.

This clone was detected only once. V is TRBV6-5 and J is TRBJ2-7, with D possibly being TRBD2 (6 bases). CDR3 size: 14 residues. V lost 0 bases and J 7 bases, leaving 13 bases between the germline ends. Germline-derived CDR1 and CDR2 are MNHEY and SVGAGI. The CDR3 is CASSYSRGTGEQYV. CDR3 DNA: TGTGCCAGCAGTTACTCGCGGGGAACGGGGGAGCAGTACGTC.

CDR3 nucleotides: TGTGCCACCAGCAAGGACAGGGTCACAAGGGAGCAGTACTTC. Translated: CATSKDRVTREQYF. The chain links TRBV15 to TRBJ2-7; 8 nucleotides agree with TRBD1. The CDR3 is 14 amino acids. Per germline, CDR1 LNHNV and CDR2 YYDKDF (reference sequence). Trimming cost V 4 bases and J 7 bases; bases outside gene matches: 9.

The chain uses TRBV12-3 or TRBV12-4 and TRBJ2-2, with 9 bases matching TRBD2. CDR3 length: 12 amino acids. V was clipped by 8 bases and J by 6 bases; unmatched bases: 1. The CDR3 protein is CASCGGAGELFF. CDR3 bases: TGTGCCAGCTGCGGGGGGGCCGGGGAGCTGTTTTTT.

The chain carries TRBV6-5 and TRBJ1-1; D not certain. CDR3 size: 14 residues. The V and J ends lost 4 bases and 4 bases respectively, with 13 bases between them. The V gene's germline CDR1 is MNHEY and CDR2 SVGAGI. Here the CDR3 reads CASSSTLGGTEAFF. Here the CDR3 DNA reads TGTGCCAGCAGTTCAACACTCGGAGGCACTGAAGCTTTCTTT.

CDR3 coding DNA: TGTGCCAGCACTGGGACAGGCTTCACAGATACGCAGTATTTT. Its protein product is CASTGTGFTDTQYF. The genes are TRBV25-1 and TRBJ2-3; 8 bases fit TRBD1. The CDR3 covers 14 residues. The ends lost 7 bases at V and 2 bases at J; junction bases unmatched: 5. Per the germline V gene, CDR1 is MGHDK and CDR2 is SYGVNS.

V is TRBV5-6 and J is TRBJ1-5; tentatively, D is TRBD1 (6 bases). The CDR3 is 14 amino acids. With 4 bases removed from V and 7 bases from J, the gap between germline ends came to 15 bases. Germline V gives CDR1 SGHDT, CDR2 YYEEEE. CDR3 sequence (DNA): TGTGCCAGCAGCACCTCAGGGGTGAGGCAGCCCCAGCATTTT. Protein: CASSTSGVRQPQHF. Full variable domain (outside the CDR3, taken from reference TRBV5-6 and TRBJ1-5): DAGVTQSPTHLIKTRGQQVTLRCSPKSGHDTVSWYQQALGQGPQFIFQYYEEEERQRGNFPDRFSGHQFPNYSSELNVNALLLGDSALYLCASSTSGVRQPQHFGDGTRLSIL.

The V and J genes are TRBV5-1 and TRBJ1-4, with D tentatively TRBD1 (5 bases). CDR1 is SGHRS, CDR2 YFSETQ, per germline. Trimming shortened V by 6 bases and J by 3 bases, and 12 bases separated the two germline ends. CDR3 length equals 14 residues. CDR3: CASTWGGANEKLFF. The CDR3 DNA follows: TGCGCCAGCACCTGGGGAGGGGCTAATGAAAAACTGTTTTTT.

The rearrangement joins TRBV5-1 to TRBJ1-5; D gene ambiguous. This CDR3 is 15 amino acids long. The ends were cut back, 4 bases at V and 1 base at J, with 12 bases in the middle. Germline CDR1 is SGHRS and CDR2 is YFSETQ. This CDR3 is CASSPLAGSNQPQHF. Here the CDR3 DNA reads TGCGCCAGCAGCCCCCTGGCAGGCAGCAATCAGCCCCAGCATTTT.

The rearrangement joins TRBV27 to TRBJ2-1; TRBD2 agrees at 9 bases. From germline, CDR1 is MNHEY and CDR2 SMNVEV (reference sequence). J was trimmed by 8 bases and V by 3 bases; bases with no gene match: 11. This CDR3 comprises 16 residues. This CDR3 is CASSFSGGGASYEQFF. The CDR3 DNA reads as TGTGCCAGCAGTTTCTCTGGCGGGGGGGCATCTTATGAGCAGTTCTTC.

V is TRBV5-1 and J is TRBJ1-3; unclear D gene. The CDR3 consists of 13 residues. V lost 4 bases to trimming and J lost 7 bases, with 12 bases between them. Germline CDR1 reads SGHRS; CDR2 reads YFSETQ. CDR3 DNA: TGCGCCAGCAGCCCACTCCGAGGCAACACCATATATTTT. Translating it yields CASSPLRGNTIYF.

The CDR3 DNA is TGCGCCAGCAGCTTGGCGGGGGGGCTCGTCCCCGGGGAGCTGTTTTTT. Encoded protein: CASSLAGGLVPGELFF. The genes are TRBV5-1 and TRBJ2-2; 8 nucleotides match TRBD2. This CDR3 contains 16 residues. Germline V gene lookup returns CDR1 SGHRS and CDR2 YFSETQ. V dropped 0 bases and J dropped 6; count of bases not matched to a gene: 7.

CDR3 sequence (DNA): TGTGCCACCGCTACAGGGAAGGGCACAGATACGCAGTATTTT. Translating gives CATATGKGTDTQYF. The rearrangement uses TRBV24-1 and TRBJ2-3, with D perhaps TRBD1 (6 bases). Germline V gene lookup returns CDR1 KGHDR and CDR2 SFDVKD. This CDR3 is built from 14 residues. V was cut by 9 bases and J by 1 base, with 13 bases left in between.